This TCR beta chain was sequenced during a study of cytomegalovirus exposure and HLA in healthy donors. This CDR3 spans 14 amino acids. Germline CDR1 and CDR2: MNHEY and SVGAGI. Trimming removed 8 bases from V and 4 bases from J, with 17 bases in between. The PCR had 60 Vbeta and 13 Jbeta primers. This table comes from immunoSEQ multiplex PCR, and its TCRdb copy is limited to in-frame clones, with some not included. Among roughly 140,000 clones listed, around 80% were seen once. Sequencing used PBMCs. The V gene is TRBV6-5, the J gene TRBJ1-1, with D possibly being TRBD1 (6 bases). The sequence derives from a female donor in good health and CMV-seronegative. The CDR3 nucleotides are TGTGCCAGCGCCAGGGGAAGGACGATCACTGAAGCTTTCTTT. It yields the protein CASARGRTITEAFF.